This T cell receptor (beta chain) was sequenced in a study of beta chain features in type 1 diabetes. Study-level information: No age, gender or cell yield differences were seen between patients and healthy donors. Study-level results: People with Type 1 diabetes carried modestly yet significantly shorter TCRB CDR3s in all four CD4+ subsets. In patients and controls equally, PCR might favor templates that are shorter.

This clone was picked up a small number of times. The antigen is undetermined. The same CDR3 can be traced to other DNA sequences in this sample. Expressed TCRB transcripts were sequenced because the entire RNA isolate underwent reverse transcription. Sequenced naive, central memory and regulatory T cell samples produced an average of approximately 3.5 million reads. The data were produced by immunoSEQ multiplex PCR, yet TCRdb's version contains in-frame clones alone and is incomplete. The sample yields about 700,000 clones, roughly 13% seen once. Germline CDR1 reads SGHNT; CDR2 reads YYREEE (reference sequence). Trimming at V came to 2 bases and at J to 2 bases, leaving 3 bases not matched to a gene. The CDR3 length is 15 residues. Each of the CD4+ naive, central memory, regulatory and stem cell-like memory populations was sorted via CD45RO/CCR7/CD25/CD127/CD95/CD27.

V usage is TRBV5-4 and J usage is TRBJ2-1, with 8 bases fitting TRBD1. This sequence originates from a man younger than 30 with type 1 diabetes. Sequencing was performed on naive CD4+ T cells from blood. Here the CDR3 reads CASSLGQGPYNEQFF. The CDR3 coding sequence is TGTGCCAGCAGCTTAGGACAGGGACCCTACAATGAGCAGTTCTTC.